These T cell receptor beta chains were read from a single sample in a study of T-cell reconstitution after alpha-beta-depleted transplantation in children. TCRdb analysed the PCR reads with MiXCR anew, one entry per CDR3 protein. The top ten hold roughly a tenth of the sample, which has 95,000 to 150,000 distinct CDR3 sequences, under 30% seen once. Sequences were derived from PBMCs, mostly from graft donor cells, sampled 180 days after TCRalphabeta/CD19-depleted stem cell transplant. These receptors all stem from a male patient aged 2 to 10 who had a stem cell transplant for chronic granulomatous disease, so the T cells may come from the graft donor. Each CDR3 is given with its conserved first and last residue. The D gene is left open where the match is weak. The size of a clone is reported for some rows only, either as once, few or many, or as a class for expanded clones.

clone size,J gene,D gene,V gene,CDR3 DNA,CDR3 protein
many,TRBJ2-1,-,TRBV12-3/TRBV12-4,TGTGCCAGCAGACGCGGGACAGCTACTTGGGATGAGCAGTTCTTC,CASRRGTATWDEQFF
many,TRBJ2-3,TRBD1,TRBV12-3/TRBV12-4,TGTGCCAGCACCCGAGGGGCAGGGGGCGCTGATACGCAGTATTTT,CASTRGAGGADTQYF
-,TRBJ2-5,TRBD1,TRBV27,TGTGCCAGCAGTGCACAGGGGCAAGAGACCCAGTACTTC,CASSAQGQETQYF
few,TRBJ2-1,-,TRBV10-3,TGTGCCATCAGTGAGTTTGGACAAGTCAATGAGCAGTTCTTC,CAISEFGQVNEQFF
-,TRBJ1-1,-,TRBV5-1,TGCGCCAGCAGCTTGGTTCCCGGTGAAGCTTTCTTT,CASSLVPGEAFF
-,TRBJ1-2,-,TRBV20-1,TGCAGTGCCCAACTGACCGTTAACTATGGCTACACCTTC,CSAQLTVNYGYTF
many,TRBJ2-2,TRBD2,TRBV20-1,TGCAGTGGCACGGGACTAGCGGGAGGAAAGAACACCGGGGAGCTGTTTTTT,CSGTGLAGGKNTGELFF
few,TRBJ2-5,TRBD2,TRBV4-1,TGCGCCAGCAGCCAACCGCTAGCGGGACAAGAGACCCAGTACTTC,CASSQPLAGQETQYF
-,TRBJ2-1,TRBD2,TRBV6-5,TGTGCCAGCAGTTCACGACTAGCGGGGTACAATGAGCAGTTCTTC,CASSSRLAGYNEQFF
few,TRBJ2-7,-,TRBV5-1,TGCGCCAGCAGCTCGGGACGGTCCTACGAGCAGTACTTC,CASSSGRSYEQYF
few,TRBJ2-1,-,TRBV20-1,TGCAGTGCTAGACCGGGACTCTTATACAATGAGCAGTTCTTC,CSARPGLLYNEQFF
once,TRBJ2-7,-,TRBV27,TGTGCCAGCAGTTTTCGTGGGAGCGAGCAGTACTTC,CASSFRGSEQYF
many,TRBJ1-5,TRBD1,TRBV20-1,TGCAGTGCTAGTGGAGGGGGCGGTAATCAGCCCCAGCATTTT,CSASGGGGNQPQHF
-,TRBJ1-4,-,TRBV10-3,TGTGCCATCAGCCGGGACGGTTCTAATGAAAAACTGTTTTTT,CAISRDGSNEKLFF
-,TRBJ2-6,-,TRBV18,TGTGCCAGCTCATGGGCGCAAGGGGCCAACGTCCTGACTTTC,CASSWAQGANVLTF
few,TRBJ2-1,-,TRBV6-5,TGTGCCAGCAGTTACTCGAGGGGGAGGGCCGATGAGCAGTTCTTC,CASSYSRGRADEQFF
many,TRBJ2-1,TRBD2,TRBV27,TGTGCCAGCAGAAAGACCGGGACTAGCTACAATGAGCAGTTCTTC,CASRKTGTSYNEQFF
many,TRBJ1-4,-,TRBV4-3,TGCGCCAGCAGCCAAGATTTTCTTACTGAAAAACTGTTTTTT,CASSQDFLTEKLFF
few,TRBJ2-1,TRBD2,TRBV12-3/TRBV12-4,TGTGCCAGCAGTTTAGACGCGGGAGTGGTCTACAATGAGCAGTTCTTC,CASSLDAGVVYNEQFF
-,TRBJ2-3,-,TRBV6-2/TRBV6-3,TGTGCCAGCAGTTACTCTTCAGATACGCAGTATTTT,CASSYSSDTQYF
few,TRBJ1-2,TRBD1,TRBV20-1,TGCAGTGCCCCAGTAGGGGGCAGCGGCTACACCTTC,CSAPVGGSGYTF
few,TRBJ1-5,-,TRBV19,TGTGCCAGTAGTTCCACAGGGCAGCCCCAGCATTTT,CASSSTGQPQHF
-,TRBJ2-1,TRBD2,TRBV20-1,TGCAGTGCGGGCGGGGGTCCGTCCTACAATGAGCAGTTCTTC,CSAGGGPSYNEQFF
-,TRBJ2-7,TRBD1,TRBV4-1,TGCGCCAGCAGCCGTCAAGATAACTCGGGACAGGGAGCCTACGAGCAGTACTTC,CASSRQDNSGQGAYEQYF
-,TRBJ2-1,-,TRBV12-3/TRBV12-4,TGTGCCAGCACCTCCGTAGACAAATACAATGAGCAGTTCTTC,CASTSVDKYNEQFF
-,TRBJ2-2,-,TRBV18,TGTGCCAGCTCACCTAATGGCGGGGAGCTGTTTTTT,CASSPNGGELFF
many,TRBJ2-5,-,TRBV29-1,TGCAGCGTTGAAGATCGGGGACAAGAGACCCAGTACTTC,CSVEDRGQETQYF
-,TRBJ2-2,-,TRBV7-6,TGTGCCAGCAGCTTAATGGAAACCGGGGAGCTGTTTTTT,CASSLMETGELFF
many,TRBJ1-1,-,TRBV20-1,TGCAGTGCTAGAGGGGGGGGGAACACTGAAGCTTTCTTT,CSARGGGNTEAFF
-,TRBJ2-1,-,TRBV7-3,TGTGCCAGCAGCTGGACCGGACTGAGCGGTGAGCAGTTCTTC,CASSWTGLSGEQFF
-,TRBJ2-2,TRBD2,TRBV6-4,TGTGCCAGCAGTAGACTAGCGGGAATGAACTACGGGGAGCTGTTTTTT,CASSRLAGMNYGELFF
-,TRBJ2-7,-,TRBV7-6,TGTGCCAGCAGCCTGGCCAGAAACTACGAGCAGTACTTC,CASSLARNYEQYF
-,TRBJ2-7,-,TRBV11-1,TGTGCCAGCAGCCGACAAAGCTCCTACGAGCAGTACTTC,CASSRQSSYEQYF
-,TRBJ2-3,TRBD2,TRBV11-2,TGTGCCAGCAGCTTCTCGAGAGGGGGAAGGACTAGCGGTAGCACAGATACGCAGTATTTT,CASSFSRGGRTSGSTDTQYF
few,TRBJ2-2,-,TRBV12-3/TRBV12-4,TGTGCCAGCAGTTTCGTCGGGGAGCTGTTTTTT,CASSFVGELFF
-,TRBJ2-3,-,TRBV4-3,TGCGCCAGCAGCCTAAGGGGTGCGCAGTATTTT,CASSLRGAQYF
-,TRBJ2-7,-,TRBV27,TGTGCCAGCAGTTTTTCCAGACTGGGATACGAGCAGTACTTC,CASSFSRLGYEQYF
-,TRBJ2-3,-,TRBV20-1,TGCAGTGCTAATCGACAGCAGAGCACAGATACGCAGTATTTT,CSANRQQSTDTQYF
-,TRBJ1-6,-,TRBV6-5,TGTGCCAGCAGTTCGACAGCCTCGAATAATTCACCCCTCCACTTT,CASSSTASNNSPLHF
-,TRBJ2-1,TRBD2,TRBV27,TGTGCCAGCAGTTCCCATAGCGGGAGGGCAGGGAATGAGCAGTTCTTC,CASSSHSGRAGNEQFF
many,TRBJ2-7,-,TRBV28,TGTGCCAGCAGTTTATTCGAGAGGTTCCTGGGTGAGAGGGGTGAGACCTACGAGCAGTACTTC,CASSLFERFLGERGETYEQYF
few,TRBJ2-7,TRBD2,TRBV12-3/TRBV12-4,TGTGCCTCTCGGGGGGTAAATCTGTACTTC,CASRGVNLYF
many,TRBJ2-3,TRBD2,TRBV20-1,TGCAGTGCTAGTTCCGGACTAGCGGAGACGCAGTATTTT,CSASSGLAETQYF
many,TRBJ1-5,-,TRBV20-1,TGCAGTGCTAGAATAAGCAATCAGCCCCAGCATTTT,CSARISNQPQHF
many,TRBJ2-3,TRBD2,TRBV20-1,TGCTCGACTAGCGGGGGCACAGATACGCAGTATTTT,CSTSGGTDTQYF
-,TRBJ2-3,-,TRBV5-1,TGCGCCAGCAGCTACTACGGGACAGATACGCAGTATTTT,CASSYYGTDTQYF
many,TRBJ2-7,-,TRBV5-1,TGCGCCAGCAGTCGGGACACAGCCTACGAGCAGTACTTC,CASSRDTAYEQYF
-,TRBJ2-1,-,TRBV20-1,TGCAGTAGCCGGGGTTCGGGTGCGCAGTTCTTC,CSSRGSGAQFF
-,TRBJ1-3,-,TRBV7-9,TGTGCCGCTAGCCTCCTTCCGAGCTCTGGAAACACCATATATTTT,CAASLLPSSGNTIYF
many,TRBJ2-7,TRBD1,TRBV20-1,TGCAGTGCCTCCCGGGACAGGGCCCGCTACGAGCAGTACTTC,CSASRDRARYEQYF
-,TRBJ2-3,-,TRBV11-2,TGTGCCAGTAGCTTTAGTCTTAGTGGAGGGCCGGTAGGGACCGATACGCAGTATTTT,CASSFSLSGGPVGTDTQYF
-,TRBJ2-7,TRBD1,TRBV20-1,TGCAGTGCCACTACGGGACAGGGGGCGTTAAACGAGCAGTACTTC,CSATTGQGALNEQYF
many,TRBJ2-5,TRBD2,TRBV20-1,TGCAGTGCTAGAGTTGTGGGAGGGCCACCAGAGACCCAGTACTTC,CSARVVGGPPETQYF
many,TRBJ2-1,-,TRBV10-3,TGTGCCATCACCGTCGGTAATGAGCAGTTCTTC,CAITVGNEQFF